This TCR beta chain was identified in a study of response to subunit inactivated influenza vaccine (dated by TCRdb to the late 2010s). Concerning the study at large: Deep quantitative T cell receptor repertoire profiling was used in the study to track responses to a trivalent subunit inactivated influenza vaccine.

V has 6 bases trimmed and J has 3 bases trimmed; junction bases matching no gene number 7. The CDR3 contains 15 residues, cysteine and phenylalanine counted. Just CDR3 DNA is preserved here, 45 bases in frame from base 1. Sequences MNHEY (CDR1) and SVGAGI (CDR2) are obtained from the germline V gene. About this clonotype: No antigen is known for it. Per-nucleotide qualities are absent, and no much larger clonotype sits a single base away.

The method was RT-PCR. The sequencer listed for this sample is Illumina HiSeq 2500. Using fastp at Q25 and MiXCR, TCRdb reprocessed the public reads and kept productive beta chains. Entries that share a CDR3 protein sequence are merged under the most common genes and DNA. Counted in this sample were more than 400,000 distinct CDR3 sequences; around 7.9% of them appeared once. Jointly, the top ten make up about an eighth of the sample. Points the paper makes about the study in general: It was suggested by the authors that each seasonal influenza vaccination may recruit only a limited number of new T cells.

The sequencing used PBMCs from blood, collected 23 to 25 months after vaccination. This sequence was found in a man aged 45-69 years who received an inactivated influenza vaccine. Donor details come from another sample of the same person, matched by shared clones. The rearrangement combines TRBV6-5 with TRBJ2-7; TRBD2 fits 11 bases in the junction. The sequenced DNA is TGTGCCAGCAGATTAACTAGCGGGGGTTACTACGAGCAGTACTTC. This yields the protein CASRLTSGGYYEQYF.